This is a list of T cell receptor beta chains from one sample in a study of T cell responses to AZD1222 COVID-19 vaccine. Clones were read by immunoSEQ multiplex PCR, and TCRdb kept only the in-frame ones, dropping some. The sample lists tens of thousands of clones; around nine tenths were seen once. The sample consisted of peripheral blood, taken 28 days after the second AZD1222 dose. Receptor source: an adult who received the AZD1222 COVID-19 vaccine. Both conserved end residues are part of each CDR3.

CDR3	V	J
CASSLSGTNNEQFF	TRBV7-8	TRBJ2-1
CSVEGGVGNTIYF	TRBV29-1	TRBJ1-3
CASSARGQSYEQYF	TRBV19	TRBJ2-7
CASSLSWTEAFF	TRBV18	TRBJ1-1
CATSDRPGGGGNQPQHF	TRBV24-1	TRBJ1-5
CASSLFLTGGADTQYF	TRBV11-2	TRBJ2-3
CASSPLASGGSYNEQFF	TRBV18	TRBJ2-1
CASSFSSYEQYF	TRBV7-9	TRBJ2-7
CASSETGVLGELFF	TRBV6-1	TRBJ2-2
CAWSVPTGKVTDTQYF	TRBV30	TRBJ2-3
CASSFFSGANNEQFF	TRBV6-4	TRBJ2-1
CASIWTGGTDTQYF	TRBV7-9	TRBJ2-3
CASSARDSSGNTIYF	TRBV9	TRBJ1-3
CASRLTVSYEQYF	TRBV6-5	TRBJ2-7
CASSLFLGGINQPQHF	TRBV7-9	TRBJ1-5
CASSLDGIYGYTF	TRBV7-3	TRBJ1-2
CASNRGTGDQPQHF	TRBV6-5	TRBJ1-5
CASSTRQGRTSPLHF	TRBV9	TRBJ1-6
CASSRDKNTEAFF	TRBV5-4	TRBJ1-1
CASSPTGTGRGEQFF	TRBV7-8	TRBJ2-1
CASSRGLAGNF	TRBV2	TRBJ2-7